The 5 T cell receptor beta chains below all came from one sample that was sequenced in a study of shared clonotypes between healthy human individuals. Sequencing used immunoSEQ multiplex PCR; TCRdb keeps in-frame clones, though not all of them. This table has a few million clones, more than 80% appearing once. Input material: naive CD4+ T cells from PBMCs. Subset denoted: CD45RA+ positively selected. The receptors shown here come from a man in his late teens or twenties in good health. Some clones in this sample may be carry-over from other donors' samples.

The chain is built from TRBV19 and TRBJ1-1; D may be TRBD1 (6 bases). The CDR3 consists of 14 residues. The germline V and J ends were trimmed by 7 bases and 6 bases, with 18 bases remaining between them. Germline V gene sequence: CDR1 LNHDA, CDR2 SQIVND (reference sequence). The CDR3 sequence: CASKIGGQVPEAFF. CDR3 coding DNA: TGTGCCAGTAAGATAGGGGGTCAGGTCCCTGAAGCTTTCTTT. Combining the CDR3 with reference TRBV19 and TRBJ1-1 gives the whole variable domain DGGITQSPKYLFRKEGQNVTLSCEQNLNHDAMYWYRQDPGQGLRLIYYSQIVNDFQKGDIAEGYSVSREKKESFPLTVTSAQKNPTAFYLCASKIGGQVPEAFFGQGTRLTVV.

This clone was counted once. This chain links TRBV19 with TRBJ1-2, with a possible D match to TRBD1 (5 bases). The germline V gene encodes CDR1 LNHDA and CDR2 SQIVND (reference sequence). The length of the CDR3 is 13 residues. V lost 8 bases to trimming and J lost 8 bases, with 18 bases between them. In DNA, the CDR3 is TGTGCCAGTTTCAAACCAGGGAGTTGGGGCTACACCTTC. The encoded protein is CASFKPGSWGYTF.

V gene TRBV19 combines with J gene TRBJ2-7; TRBD1 matches 9 bases. Germline V lookup: CDR1 LNHDA, CDR2 SQIVND (reference sequence). The CDR3 totals 16 residues. V lost 3 bases, J lost 4 bases, and 10 bases stayed unmatched. As DNA, the CDR3 is TGTGCCAGTAGTATTTTGGGACAGGGTAACTCGTACGAGCAGTACTTC. It translates to CASSILGQGNSYEQYF.

The chain employs TRBV11-2 and TRBJ2-7, with 7 nucleotides matching TRBD2. V lost 0 bases and J lost 2; bases outside the gene matches: 7. In germline, CDR1 is SGHAT, CDR2 FQNNGV. CDR3 size: 16 residues. CDR3 amino acids: CASSLDLASGTYEQYF. The CDR3 DNA is TGTGCCAGCAGCTTAGATCTGGCTAGCGGTACCTACGAGCAGTACTTC.

The chain has TRBV9 and TRBJ2-5, with 9 bases fitting TRBD1. Per germline, CDR1 SGDLS and CDR2 YYNGEE. Trimming at V came to 3 bases and at J to 5 bases, leaving 11 bases not matched to a gene. There are 16 residues in the CDR3. For the CDR3, the DNA is TGTGCCAGCAGCGCACTCACGGGACAGGGAATGGAGACCCAGTACTTC. Amino acids: CASSALTGQGMETQYF.